One T cell receptor beta chain is described in this entry. This CDR3 is built from 15 residues. Losses at the gene ends were 5 bases for V and 3 bases for J; bases not matched to a gene: 7. The V gene's germline CDR1 is SGHVS and CDR2 FQNEAQ. These data belong to a study of blood T cell repertoires in COVID-19. Turning to the study itself: The analysed material was cDNA or gDNA that came from T cells, B-cell-depleted T cells, or PBMCs.

Authors' data handling: Nucleated cell number was recorded as an estimate derived from reference gene primer amplification. Using immunoSEQ multiplex PCR, the repertoire was profiled, and TCRdb retains in-frame clones only, with some absent. V, J and clone size derive from that table, while D and trimming were established from the DNA sequence. This table holds approximately 160,000 clones, roughly 83% found once. This receptor was taken from a man younger than 35 with active or convalescent COVID-19. The genes are TRBV7-8 and TRBJ2-1; 7 bases are shared with TRBD1. The material sequenced was peripheral blood. The CDR3 DNA is TGTGCCAGCAGCCAAGACCGGACAGGCTACAATGAGCAGTTCTTC. It translates to CASSQDRTGYNEQFF.